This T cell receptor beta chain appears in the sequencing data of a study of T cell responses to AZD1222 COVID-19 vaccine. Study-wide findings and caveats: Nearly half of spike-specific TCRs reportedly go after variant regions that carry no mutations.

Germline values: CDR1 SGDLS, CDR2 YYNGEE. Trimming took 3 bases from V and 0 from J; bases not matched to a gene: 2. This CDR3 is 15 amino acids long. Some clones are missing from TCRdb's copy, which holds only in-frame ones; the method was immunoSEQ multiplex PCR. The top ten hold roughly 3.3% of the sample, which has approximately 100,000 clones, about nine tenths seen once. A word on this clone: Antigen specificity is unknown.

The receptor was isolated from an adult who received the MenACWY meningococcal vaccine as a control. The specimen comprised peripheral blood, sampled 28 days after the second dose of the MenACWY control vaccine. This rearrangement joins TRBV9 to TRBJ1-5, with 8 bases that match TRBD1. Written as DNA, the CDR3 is TGTGCCAGCAGCGGGACAGGGAATAGCAATCAGCCCCAGCATTTT. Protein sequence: CASSGTGNSNQPQHF.